Listed below are T cell receptor beta chains from one sample, sequenced in a study of identical twins. A single record per CDR3 protein comes from TCRdb applying MiXCR to the 5' RACE reads. The sample shows hundreds of thousands of distinct CDR3 sequences, 8.5% to 9% of them seen only once. The same sample was also studied in work on yellow fever vaccine responses in identical twins.

The sample comprised PBMCs. The source is a young woman in good health. CDR3s include the opening cysteine and the closing phenylalanine or tryptophan. A D gene is named only where the DNA matches it firmly. Rows may omit the clone size; those that give it use once, few, many or a size class.

v_call,j_call,d_call,clone_size,cdr3_aa,cdr3_nt
TRBV7-2,TRBJ2-7,-,many,CASSFGPSAYEQYF,TGTGCCAGCAGCTTTGGACCAAGCGCCTACGAGCAGTACTTC
TRBV5-6,TRBJ2-6,-,-,CASSPTGRNVLTF,TGTGCCAGCAGCCCTACAGGACGCAACGTCCTGACTTTC
TRBV29-1,TRBJ1-2,-,-,CSVEGGTAYGYTF,TGCAGCGTTGAAGGAGGGACTGCATATGGCTACACCTTC
TRBV11-2,TRBJ2-5,TRBD2,few,CASSKGLAGEETQYF,TGTGCCAGCAGTAAAGGACTAGCGGGGGAAGAGACCCAGTACTTC
TRBV29-1,TRBJ2-7,-,-,CSVFRRGRASVEQYF,TGCAGCGTTTTCCGGAGGGGTAGGGCCTCCGTCGAGCAGTACTTC
TRBV20-1,TRBJ2-4,-,few,CSAPQSTNTQNIQYF,TGCAGTGCCCCCCAGTCGACGAACACGCAAAACATTCAGTACTTC
TRBV11-2,TRBJ2-1,-,-,CASSPFPTGKKYNEQFF,TGTGCCAGCAGCCCCTTCCCGACAGGTAAAAAGTACAATGAGCAGTTCTTC
TRBV7-9,TRBJ1-5,-,-,CASSSVQGDQPQHF,TGTGCCAGCAGCTCAGTACAGGGAGATCAGCCCCAGCATTTT
TRBV9,TRBJ1-1,-,-,CASRNQGINTEAFF,TGTGCCAGCAGAAATCAGGGGATTAACACTGAAGCTTTCTTT
TRBV29-1,TRBJ1-4,-,few,CAAWGGLGEKLFF,TGCGCAGCGTGGGGAGGCCTTGGAGAAAAACTGTTTTTT
TRBV4-1,TRBJ2-1,-,-,CASSQVIRNEQFF,TGCGCCAGCAGCCAAGTTATAAGGAATGAGCAGTTCTTC
TRBV29-1,TRBJ2-7,-,few,CSVEDRDGSYEQYF,TGCAGCGTTGAAGATCGGGACGGATCCTACGAGCAGTACTTC
TRBV27,TRBJ2-7,TRBD1,-,CASSPALGRGLGEQYF,TGTGCCAGCAGTCCCGCCTTGGGCAGGGGGCTTGGCGAGCAGTACTTC
TRBV7-9,TRBJ2-2,TRBD1,-,CASSPTGTGSTGELFF,TGTGCCAGCAGCCCAACCGGGACAGGGAGCACCGGGGAGCTGTTTTTT
TRBV20-1,TRBJ2-5,-,-,CSARQTRETQYF,TGCAGTGCTAGGCAGACACGCGAGACCCAGTACTTC
TRBV5-1,TRBJ2-1,TRBD1,few,CASSPGQVLYNEQFF,TGCGCCAGCAGCCCAGGACAGGTATTGTACAATGAGCAGTTCTTC
TRBV25-1,TRBJ1-1,TRBD1,many,CASKGQEKGAAFF,TGTGCCAGCAAGGGACAGGAAAAAGGGGCAGCTTTCTTT
TRBV12-3/TRBV12-4,TRBJ2-1,-,few,CASSQVRSSYNEQFF,TGTGCCAGCAGTCAGGTCAGAAGCTCCTACAATGAGCAGTTCTTC
TRBV29-1,TRBJ2-7,TRBD1,many,CSVVFWERPDRDYEQYF,TGCAGCGTTGTTTTTTGGGAGCGGCCAGACAGGGACTACGAGCAGTACTTC
TRBV24-1,TRBJ2-2,-,many,CATSDPRDRGELFF,TGTGCCACCAGTGACCCGAGGGACCGCGGGGAGCTGTTTTTT
TRBV3-1,TRBJ2-7,TRBD2,-,CASSHGGGGGSEQYF,TGTGCCAGCAGCCATGGCGGCGGGGGGGGATCCGAGCAGTACTTC
TRBV7-9,TRBJ1-1,-,few,CASSRARSTGDNTEAFF,TGTGCCAGCAGCCGAGCCCGATCGACAGGAGATAACACTGAAGCTTTCTTT
TRBV7-8,TRBJ2-7,TRBD1,few,CASSLEQGAPGYYEQYF,TGTGCCAGCAGCTTAGAACAGGGGGCCCCGGGATACTACGAGCAGTACTTC
TRBV6-1,TRBJ1-1,-,-,CASITHGVYTEAFF,TGTGCCAGCATAACACACGGGGTTTACACTGAAGCTTTCTTT
TRBV6-1,TRBJ2-7,TRBD1,-,CASSTLDRGNEQYF,TGTGCCAGCAGCACCCTGGACAGGGGGAACGAGCAGTACTTC
TRBV27,TRBJ2-7,TRBD2,many,CASSPSSGGSSYEQYF,TGTGCCAGCAGTCCATCCTCGGGAGGGAGCTCCTACGAGCAGTACTTC
TRBV25-1,TRBJ2-1,-,few,CASSVLTPGTSNEQFF,TGTGCCAGCAGTGTACTTACCCCCGGGACCAGTAATGAGCAGTTCTTC
TRBV7-2,TRBJ1-2,-,few,CASSPSLGRLHYGYTF,TGTGCCAGCAGCCCCTCACTCGGCAGGTTGCACTATGGCTACACCTTC
TRBV14,TRBJ2-1,-,few,CASSQNRASTSNNEQFF,TGTGCCAGCAGCCAGAACCGGGCTTCAACGAGCAACAATGAGCAGTTCTTC
TRBV5-5,TRBJ2-7,TRBD2,few,CASSLTSGDYEQYF,TGTGCCAGCAGCTTGACTAGCGGAGACTACGAGCAGTACTTC
TRBV4-3,TRBJ1-1,-,-,CASSQGIGGGTEAFF,TGCGCCAGCAGCCAAGGCATTGGAGGGGGCACTGAAGCTTTCTTT
TRBV5-6,TRBJ1-1,-,-,CASSPRLLNTEAFF,TGTGCCAGCAGTCCCAGACTTTTGAACACTGAAGCTTTCTTT
TRBV4-3,TRBJ2-7,-,few,CASSQEVQGSYEQYF,TGCGCCAGCAGCCAAGAAGTGCAGGGCTCCTACGAGCAGTACTTC
TRBV25-1,TRBJ1-1,-,few,CASSEGLWVRADTEAFF,TGTGCCAGCAGTGAAGGCCTCTGGGTGAGGGCAGACACTGAAGCTTTCTTT
TRBV6-1,TRBJ2-7,-,few,CASNIPKDGLSSYEQYF,TGTGCCAGCAACATCCCCAAAGATGGCCTTAGCTCCTACGAGCAGTACTTC
TRBV12-3/TRBV12-4,TRBJ2-3,TRBD2,few,CASSRGRLALSGTQYF,TGTGCCAGCAGTCGCGGAAGACTAGCGCTATCGGGTACGCAGTATTTT
TRBV12-3/TRBV12-4,TRBJ1-5,-,-,CASSLVPRTVSNQPQHF,TGTGCCAGCAGTTTAGTGCCCCGGACAGTGAGCAATCAGCCCCAGCATTTT
TRBV5-5,TRBJ2-1,-,few,CASSLGTVSSYNEQFF,TGTGCCAGCAGCTTGGGGACAGTCTCCTCCTACAATGAGCAGTTCTTC
TRBV25-1,TRBJ2-7,-,-,CASRREVEYEQYF,TGTGCCAGCAGAAGGGAGGTGGAGTACGAGCAGTACTTC
TRBV7-9,TRBJ2-1,-,few,CASSLSNYDNEQFF,TGTGCCAGCAGCTTGTCAAACTATGACAATGAGCAGTTCTTC
TRBV20-1,TRBJ2-3,-,many,CSAGIGTDTQYF,TGCAGTGCGGGAATAGGGACAGATACGCAGTATTTT
TRBV28,TRBJ2-7,TRBD2,-,CASRPTSGGLYEQYF,TGTGCCAGCAGGCCGACTAGCGGGGGGCTCTACGAGCAGTACTTC
TRBV27,TRBJ2-7,TRBD2,few,CASSYQAGAYEQYF,TGTGCCAGCAGTTATCAAGCGGGAGCCTACGAGCAGTACTTC
TRBV29-1,TRBJ2-5,-,-,CSVGESIGETQYF,TGCAGCGTTGGAGAAAGTATTGGCGAGACCCAGTACTTC
TRBV2,TRBJ2-1,-,-,CASEAAGPNGSEQFF,TGTGCCAGCGAGGCGGCGGGCCCGAATGGTTCGGAGCAGTTCTTC
TRBV6-1,TRBJ2-7,TRBD1,-,CTSSAGTGGYEQYF,TGTACCAGCAGTGCCGGGACAGGGGGGTACGAGCAGTACTTC
TRBV5-1,TRBJ2-2,-,many,CASSREPPNTGELFF,TGCGCCAGCAGTAGGGAACCGCCGAACACCGGGGAGCTGTTTTTT
TRBV20-1,TRBJ2-7,TRBD2,-,CSARDLAGLYEQYF,TGCAGTGCTAGAGATCTAGCGGGGCTGTACGAGCAGTACTTC
TRBV3-1,TRBJ1-4,-,few,CASSQEGPEGKLFF,TGTGCCAGCAGCCAAGAGGGCCCCGAGGGAAAACTGTTTTTT
TRBV6-2/TRBV6-3,TRBJ2-3,-,-,CASSYEGGITDTQYF,TGTGCCAGCAGTTACGAGGGAGGAATAACAGATACGCAGTATTTT
TRBV6-2/TRBV6-3,TRBJ2-3,TRBD2,few,CASSYTLTSGGTDTQYF,TGTGCCAGCAGTTACACCCTCACTAGCGGGGGCACAGATACGCAGTATTTT
TRBV20-1,TRBJ2-3,-,few,CSAPLRGARADTQYF,TGCAGTGCTCCCCTTCGAGGGGCCAGGGCAGATACGCAGTATTTT
TRBV10-3,TRBJ2-3,TRBD2,many,CAIRPGLAGGTDTQYF,TGTGCCATCAGGCCGGGACTAGCGGGAGGGACAGATACGCAGTATTTT
TRBV6-1,TRBJ2-5,-,-,CASSEVFTPRETQYF,TGTGCCAGCAGTGAAGTCTTTACACCCCGGGAGACCCAGTACTTC
TRBV7-2,TRBJ1-5,-,many,CASSLEWGQPQHF,TGTGCCAGCAGCTTAGAGTGGGGTCAGCCCCAGCATTTT
TRBV12-3/TRBV12-4,TRBJ2-2,TRBD1,many,CASSRTGVVTGELFF,TGTGCCAGCAGCCGGACAGGGGTCGTCACCGGGGAGCTGTTTTTT